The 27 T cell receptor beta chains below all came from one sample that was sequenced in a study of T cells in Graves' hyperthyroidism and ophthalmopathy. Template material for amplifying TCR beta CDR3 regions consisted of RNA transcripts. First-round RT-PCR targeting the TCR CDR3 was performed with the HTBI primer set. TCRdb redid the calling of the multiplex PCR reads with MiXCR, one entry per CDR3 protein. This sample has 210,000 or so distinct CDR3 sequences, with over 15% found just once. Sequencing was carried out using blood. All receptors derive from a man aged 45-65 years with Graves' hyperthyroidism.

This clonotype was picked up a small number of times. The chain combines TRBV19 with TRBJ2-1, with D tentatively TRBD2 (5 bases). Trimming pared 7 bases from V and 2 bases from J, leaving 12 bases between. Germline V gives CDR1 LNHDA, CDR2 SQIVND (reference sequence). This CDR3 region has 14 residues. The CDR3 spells CASNDGKPYNEQFF. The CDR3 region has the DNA TGTGCCAGTAATGACGGGAAGCCCTACAATGAGCAGTTCTTC. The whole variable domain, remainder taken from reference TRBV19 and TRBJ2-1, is DGGITQSPKYLFRKEGQNVTLSCEQNLNHDAMYWYRQDPGQGLRLIYYSQIVNDFQKGDIAEGYSVSREKKESFPLTVTSAQKNPTAFYLCASNDGKPYNEQFFGPGTRLTVL.

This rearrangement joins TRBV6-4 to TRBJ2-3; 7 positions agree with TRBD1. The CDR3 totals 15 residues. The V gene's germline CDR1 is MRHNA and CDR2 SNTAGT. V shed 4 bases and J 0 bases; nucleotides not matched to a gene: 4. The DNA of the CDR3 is TGTGCCAGCAGTGTAGGGGGCCACAGCACAGATACGCAGTATTTT. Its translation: CASSVGGHSTDTQYF.

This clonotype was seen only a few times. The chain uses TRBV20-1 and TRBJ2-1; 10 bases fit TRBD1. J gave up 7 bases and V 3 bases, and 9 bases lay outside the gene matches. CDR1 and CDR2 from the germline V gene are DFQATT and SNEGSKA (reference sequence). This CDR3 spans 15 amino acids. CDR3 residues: CSARGDRGVWNEQFF. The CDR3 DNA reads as TGCAGTGCTAGGGGGGACAGGGGTGTCTGGAATGAGCAGTTCTTC.

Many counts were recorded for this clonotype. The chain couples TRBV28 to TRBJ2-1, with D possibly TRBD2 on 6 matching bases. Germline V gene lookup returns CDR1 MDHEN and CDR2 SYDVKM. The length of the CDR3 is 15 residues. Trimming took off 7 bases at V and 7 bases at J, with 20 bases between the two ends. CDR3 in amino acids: CASTTPGGAGNEQFF. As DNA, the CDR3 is TGTGCCAGCACCACCCCAGGAGGGGCGGGAAATGAGCAGTTCTTC.

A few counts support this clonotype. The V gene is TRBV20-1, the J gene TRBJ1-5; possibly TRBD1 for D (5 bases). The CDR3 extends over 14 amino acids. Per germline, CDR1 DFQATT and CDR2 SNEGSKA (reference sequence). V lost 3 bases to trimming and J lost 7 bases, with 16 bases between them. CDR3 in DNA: TGCAGTGCTAGTTTGGGGGGGGGTGAACAGCCCCAGCATTTT. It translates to CSASLGGGEQPQHF.

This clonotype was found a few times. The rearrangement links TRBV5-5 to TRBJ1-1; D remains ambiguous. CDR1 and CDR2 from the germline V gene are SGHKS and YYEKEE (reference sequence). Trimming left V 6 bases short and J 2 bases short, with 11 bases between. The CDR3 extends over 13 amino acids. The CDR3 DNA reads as TGTGCCAGCAACCCAGGTGTTAACACTGAAGCTTTCTTT. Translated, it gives CASNPGVNTEAFF.

Here the CDR3 reads CASSGAGGEEYGYTF. Written as DNA, the CDR3 is TGTGCCAGCAGCGGGGCAGGGGGCGAAGAGTATGGCTACACCTTC. The rearrangement joins TRBV4-2 to TRBJ1-2, with 8 bases lining up with TRBD1. CDR3 length equals 15 residues. With V trimmed by 5 bases and J by 5 bases, 10 bases remained unmatched. Germline V gene sequence: CDR1 LGHNA, CDR2 YNFKEQ.

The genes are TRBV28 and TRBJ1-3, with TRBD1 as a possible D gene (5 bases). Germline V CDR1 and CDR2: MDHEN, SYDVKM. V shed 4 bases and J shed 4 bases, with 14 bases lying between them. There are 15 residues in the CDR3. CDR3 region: CASSSGGNDGNTIYF. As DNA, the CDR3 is TGTGCCAGCAGTTCCGGGGGTAACGACGGAAACACCATATATTTT. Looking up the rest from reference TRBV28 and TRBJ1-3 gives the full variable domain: DVKVTQSSRYLVKRTGEKVFLECVQDMDHENMFWYRQDPGLGLRLIYFSYDVKMKEKGDIPEGYSVSREKKERFSLILESASTNQTSMYLCASSSGGNDGNTIYFGEGSWLTVV.

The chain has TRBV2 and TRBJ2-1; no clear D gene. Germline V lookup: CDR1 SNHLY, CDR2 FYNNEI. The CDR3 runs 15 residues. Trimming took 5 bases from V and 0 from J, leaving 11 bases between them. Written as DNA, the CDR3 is TGTGCCAGCAGTTCCGACCGGAGCTCCTACAATGAGCAGTTCTTC. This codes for CASSSDRSSYNEQFF. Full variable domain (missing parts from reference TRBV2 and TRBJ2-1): EPEVTQTPSHQVTQMGQEVILRCVPISNHLYFYWYRQILGQKVEFLVSFYNNEISEKSEIFDDQFSVERPDGSNFTLKIRSTKLEDSAMYFCASSSDRSSYNEQFFGPGTRLTVL.

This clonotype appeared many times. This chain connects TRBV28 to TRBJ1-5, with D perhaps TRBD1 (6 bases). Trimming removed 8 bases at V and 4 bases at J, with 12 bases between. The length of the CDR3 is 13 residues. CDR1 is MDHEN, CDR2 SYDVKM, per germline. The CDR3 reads CASLGQNNQPQHF. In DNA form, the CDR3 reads TGTGCCAGCCTCGGACAGAATAATCAGCCCCAGCATTTT.

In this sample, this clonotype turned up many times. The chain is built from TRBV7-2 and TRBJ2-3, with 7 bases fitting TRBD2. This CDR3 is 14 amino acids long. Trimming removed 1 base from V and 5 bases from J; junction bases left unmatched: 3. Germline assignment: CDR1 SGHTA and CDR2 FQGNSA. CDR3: CASSLGGRGDTQYF. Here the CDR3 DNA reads TGTGCCAGCAGCTTAGGCGGGAGAGGAGATACGCAGTATTTT.

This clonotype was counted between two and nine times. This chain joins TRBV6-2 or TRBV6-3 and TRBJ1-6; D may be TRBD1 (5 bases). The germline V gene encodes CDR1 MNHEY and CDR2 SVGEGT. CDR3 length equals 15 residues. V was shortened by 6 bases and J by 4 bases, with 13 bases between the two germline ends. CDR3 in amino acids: CASSLGRFYNSPLHF. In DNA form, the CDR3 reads TGTGCCAGCAGCCTGGGACGGTTTTATAATTCACCCCTCCACTTT.

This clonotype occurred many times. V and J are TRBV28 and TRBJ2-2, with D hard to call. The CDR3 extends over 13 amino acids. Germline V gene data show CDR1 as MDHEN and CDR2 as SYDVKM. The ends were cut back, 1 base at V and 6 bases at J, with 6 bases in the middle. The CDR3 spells CASSLSGAGELFF. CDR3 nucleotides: TGTGCCAGCAGTTTATCTGGCGCCGGGGAGCTGTTTTTT.

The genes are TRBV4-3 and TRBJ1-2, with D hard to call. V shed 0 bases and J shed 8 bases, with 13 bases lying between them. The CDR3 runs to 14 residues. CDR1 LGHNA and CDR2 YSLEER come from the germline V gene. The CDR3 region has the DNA TGCGCCAGCAGCCAAGAATTAGCCTCGGAGGGCTACACCTTC. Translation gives CASSQELASEGYTF.

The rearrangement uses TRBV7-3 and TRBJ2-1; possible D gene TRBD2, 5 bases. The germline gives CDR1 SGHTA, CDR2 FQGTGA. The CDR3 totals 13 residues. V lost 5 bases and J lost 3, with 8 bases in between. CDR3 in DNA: TGTGCCAGCAGCCGGGGATTCTACAATGAGCAGTTCTTC. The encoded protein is CASSRGFYNEQFF.

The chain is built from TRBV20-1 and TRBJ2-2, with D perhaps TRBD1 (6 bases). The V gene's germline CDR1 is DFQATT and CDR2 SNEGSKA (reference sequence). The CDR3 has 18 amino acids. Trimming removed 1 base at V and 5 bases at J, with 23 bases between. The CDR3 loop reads CSARGSWTAQWRTGELFF. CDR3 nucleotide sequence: TGCAGTGCTAGAGGTTCTTGGACAGCCCAATGGAGAACCGGGGAGCTGTTTTTT.

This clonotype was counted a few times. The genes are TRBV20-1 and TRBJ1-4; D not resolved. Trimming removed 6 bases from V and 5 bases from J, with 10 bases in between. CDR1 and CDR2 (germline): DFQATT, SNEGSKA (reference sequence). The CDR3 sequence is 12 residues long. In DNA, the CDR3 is TGCAGTGCGGCGGAGGGAAATGAAAAACTGTTTTTT. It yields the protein CSAAEGNEKLFF.

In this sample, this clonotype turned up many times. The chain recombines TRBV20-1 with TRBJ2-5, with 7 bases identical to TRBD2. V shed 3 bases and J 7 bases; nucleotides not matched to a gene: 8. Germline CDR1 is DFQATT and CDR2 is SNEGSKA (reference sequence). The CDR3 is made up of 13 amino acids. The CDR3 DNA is TGCAGTGCTAGCTCGACTAGCATGGTGACCCAGTACTTC. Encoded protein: CSASSTSMVTQYF.

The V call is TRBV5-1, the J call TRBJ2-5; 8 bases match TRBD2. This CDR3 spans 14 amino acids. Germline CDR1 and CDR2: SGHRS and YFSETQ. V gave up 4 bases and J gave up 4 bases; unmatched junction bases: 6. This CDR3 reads CASSPTLAGETQYF. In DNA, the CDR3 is TGCGCCAGCAGCCCAACTCTAGCGGGAGAGACCCAGTACTTC.

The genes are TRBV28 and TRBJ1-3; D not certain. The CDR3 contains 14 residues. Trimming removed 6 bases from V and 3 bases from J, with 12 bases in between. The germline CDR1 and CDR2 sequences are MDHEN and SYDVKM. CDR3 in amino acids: CASRVGGFGNTIYF. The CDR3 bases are TGTGCCAGCAGGGTTGGTGGATTTGGAAACACCATATATTTT.

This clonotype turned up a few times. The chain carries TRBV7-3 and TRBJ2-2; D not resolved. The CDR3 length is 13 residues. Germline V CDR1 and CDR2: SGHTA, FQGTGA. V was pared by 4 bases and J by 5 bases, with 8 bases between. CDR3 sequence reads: CASSSGLTGELFF. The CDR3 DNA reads TGTGCCAGCAGCTCGGGTCTAACCGGGGAGCTGTTTTTT.

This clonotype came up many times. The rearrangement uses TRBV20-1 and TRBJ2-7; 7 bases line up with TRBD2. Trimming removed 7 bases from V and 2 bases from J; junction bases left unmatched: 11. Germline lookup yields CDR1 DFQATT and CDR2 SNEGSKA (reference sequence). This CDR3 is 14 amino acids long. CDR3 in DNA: TGCAGTGTACCCAAGAGCGGGGAAACCTACGAGCAGTACTTC. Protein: CSVPKSGETYEQYF.

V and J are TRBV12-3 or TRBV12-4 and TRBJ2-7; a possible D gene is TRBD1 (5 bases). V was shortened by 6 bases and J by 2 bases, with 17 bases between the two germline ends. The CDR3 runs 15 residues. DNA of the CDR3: TGTGCCAGCAGACCTGGACACGCCCGACCCTACGAGCAGTACTTC. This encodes CASRPGHARPYEQYF.

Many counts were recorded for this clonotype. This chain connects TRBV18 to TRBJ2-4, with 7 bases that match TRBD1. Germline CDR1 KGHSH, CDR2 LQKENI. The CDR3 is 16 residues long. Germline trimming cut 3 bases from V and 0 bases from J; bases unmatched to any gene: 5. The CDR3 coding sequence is TGTGCCAGCTCACCGGACAGGTACTCAGCCAAAAACATTCAGTACTTC. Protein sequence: CASSPDRYSAKNIQYF.

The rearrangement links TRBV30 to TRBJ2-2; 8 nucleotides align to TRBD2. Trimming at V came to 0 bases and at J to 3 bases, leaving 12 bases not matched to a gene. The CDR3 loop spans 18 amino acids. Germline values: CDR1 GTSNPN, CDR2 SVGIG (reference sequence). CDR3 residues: CAWSVRTGGPGDTGELFF. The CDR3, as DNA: TGTGCCTGGAGTGTACGGACGGGAGGGCCGGGAGACACCGGGGAGCTGTTTTTT.

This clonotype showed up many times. The CDR3 protein is CASTPGQTLYEQYF. Here the CDR3 DNA reads TGTGCCAGCACTCCGGGACAGACCCTCTACGAGCAGTACTTC. The chain is built from TRBV2 and TRBJ2-7; 7 positions match TRBD1. Germline values: CDR1 SNHLY, CDR2 FYNNEI. Trimming took 7 bases from V and 3 from J; bases not matched to a gene: 9. The CDR3 is 14 residues long.

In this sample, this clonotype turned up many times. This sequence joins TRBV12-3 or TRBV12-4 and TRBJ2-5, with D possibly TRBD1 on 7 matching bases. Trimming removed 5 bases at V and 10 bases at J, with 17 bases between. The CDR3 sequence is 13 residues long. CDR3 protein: CASSGRPQGGQYF. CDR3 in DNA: TGTGCCAGCAGTGGGAGGCCTCAGGGGGGCCAGTACTTC.